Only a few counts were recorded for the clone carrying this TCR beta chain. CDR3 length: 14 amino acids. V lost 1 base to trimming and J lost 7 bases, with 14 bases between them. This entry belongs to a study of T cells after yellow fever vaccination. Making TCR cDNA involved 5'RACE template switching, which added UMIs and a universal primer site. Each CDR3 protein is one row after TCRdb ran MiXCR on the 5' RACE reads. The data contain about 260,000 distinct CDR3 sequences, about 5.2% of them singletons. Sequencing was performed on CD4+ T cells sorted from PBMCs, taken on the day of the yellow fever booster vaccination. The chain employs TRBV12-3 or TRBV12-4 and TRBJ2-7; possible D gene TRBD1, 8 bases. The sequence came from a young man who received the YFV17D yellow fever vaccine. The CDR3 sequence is CASSLVDREGEQYF. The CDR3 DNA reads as TGTGCCAGCAGTTTAGTGGACAGGGAGGGGGAGCAGTACTTC.